The 17 T cell receptor beta chains presented below share a single source sample, sequenced in a study of long-term antiretroviral therapy in people with HIV (dated by TCRdb to between 2021 and 2023). The immunoSEQ hsTCRB v3.0 assay was used at survey level resolution to sequence the TRB variable region. TCRdb took over this immuneACCESS table, retaining in-frame rearrangements with V and J assigned. Such tables are incomplete; in checked studies, under half of the missing clones stem from an unresolved V gene, and the remainder is unexplained. A total of 25,000 to 30,000 clones appear in this sample, more than 85% of them only once. The ten largest clonotypes hold 6.4% of the sample. The sequences come from unsorted PBMCs, collected roughly 6.3 years after starting antiretroviral therapy. These receptors came from a woman in her thirties or forties with HIV.

V is TRBV5-6 and J is TRBJ2-6; no reliable D call. Trimming took off 1 base at V and 0 bases at J, with 8 bases between the two ends. This CDR3 has 16 amino acids. CDR1 is SGHDT, CDR2 YYEEEE, per germline. In DNA form, the CDR3 reads TGTGCCAGCAGCTTGATAAGTCACTCTGGGGCCAACGTCCTGACTTTC. This codes for CASSLISHSGANVLTF.

The genes are TRBV4-3 and TRBJ2-7; 9 nucleotides line up with TRBD1. Per germline, CDR1 LGHNA and CDR2 YSLEER. CDR3 size: 18 residues. V trimming: 1 base; J trimming: 4 bases; junction bases outside the gene matches: 14. The CDR3 bases are TGCGCCAGCAGCCAAGGACTTCCGGGACAGGGAATTAAATACGAGCAGTACTTC. Translated, it gives CASSQGLPGQGIKYEQYF.

This chain uses TRBV2 with TRBJ1-5; D perhaps matches TRBD1 (6 bases). V was pared by 0 bases and J by 11 bases, with 14 bases between. The germline CDR1 and CDR2 sequences are SNHLY and FYNNEI. CDR3 length: 14 amino acids. CDR3 sequence: CASSEAGGFRTQHF. The DNA for the CDR3 is TGTGCCAGCAGTGAAGCCGGGGGCTTTAGGACCCAGCATTTT.

This clone has only one observation. This sequence joins TRBV9 and TRBJ2-1, with D hard to call. This CDR3 spans 16 amino acids. Trimming stripped 0 bases from V and 4 bases from J, with 14 bases between. Germline CDR1 and CDR2: SGDLS and YYNGEE. CDR3: CASSVDGVWGYNEQFF. The CDR3 coding sequence is TGTGCCAGCAGCGTAGATGGAGTTTGGGGTTACAATGAGCAGTTCTTC.

The rearrangement links TRBV5-6 to TRBJ1-4; maybe TRBD1 (5 bases). This CDR3 has 15 amino acids. Trimming removed 1 base at V and 4 bases at J, with 11 bases between. CDR1 and CDR2 from the germline V gene are SGHDT and YYEEEE. As DNA, the CDR3 is TGTGCCAGCAGCTTGCGCACGGGGCTTAATGAAAAACTGTTTTTT. This encodes CASSLRTGLNEKLFF.

The chain couples TRBV10-2 to TRBJ1-2; D remains unclear. Germline V CDR1 and CDR2: WSHSY, SAAADI. The CDR3 covers 14 residues. Deletions cut 5 bases from V and 5 bases from J, with 15 bases between. DNA of the CDR3: TGCGCCAGCAGTCCGGCCCGTGGTGGGTATGGCTACACCTTC. Translation gives CASSPARGGYGYTF.

Here the CDR3 reads CASSIARGQGRAFF. The CDR3 bases are TGTGCCAGTAGTATAGCGCGAGGGCAAGGGCGAGCTTTCTTT. The chain carries TRBV19 and TRBJ1-1; D gene uncertain. Germline V CDR1 and CDR2: LNHDA, SQIVND (reference sequence). The V end lost 1 base, the J end lost 10 bases, and 16 bases lay between the germline ends. This CDR3 contains 14 residues.

This clone was observed a handful of times. The chain couples TRBV5-1 to TRBJ1-6; 7 bases agree with TRBD1. Germline CDR1 SGHRS, CDR2 YFSETQ. The CDR3 runs 16 residues. V trimming: 0 bases; J trimming: 3 bases; junction bases outside the gene matches: 3. CDR3: CASSLGDSRYNSPLHF. CDR3 in DNA: TGCGCCAGCAGCTTGGGGGACAGCCGCTATAATTCACCCCTCCACTTT.

V and J are TRBV7-2 and TRBJ1-5; D remains ambiguous. V lost 1 base, J lost 7 bases, and 14 bases lay in between. The CDR3 covers 15 residues. Germline V gene data show CDR1 as SGHTA and CDR2 as FQGNSA. CDR3 bases: TGTGCCAGCAGCTTAGGCGTTAATGGAGGGCAGCCCCAGCATTTT. As protein: CASSLGVNGGQPQHF.

The chain has TRBV10-3 and TRBJ2-7; 7 bases map to TRBD1. There are 16 residues in the CDR3. V shed 0 bases and J 6 bases; nucleotides not matched to a gene: 11. Germline V gene sequence: CDR1 ENHRY, CDR2 SYGVKD. The CDR3 bases are TGTGCCATCAGTGAGTCGATAAGTAGGGACAGCGTCGAGCAGTACTTC. Translation gives CAISESISRDSVEQYF.

This clone was recorded a few times. The sample contains more than one DNA sequence encoding this CDR3. The chain couples TRBV6-5 to TRBJ1-1; D may be TRBD1 (6 bases). Per germline, CDR1 MNHEY and CDR2 SVGAGI. This CDR3 has 13 amino acids. V was pared by 5 bases and J by 3 bases, with 10 bases between. The CDR3 reads CASSPRTDTEAFF. Written as DNA, the CDR3 is TGTGCCAGCAGTCCCCGGACAGACACTGAAGCTTTCTTT.

This clone was detected once. The chain uses TRBV14 and TRBJ1-1; no firm D call. V was trimmed by 5 bases and J by 0 bases, leaving 13 bases between them. The CDR3 has 15 residues. Germline-derived CDR1 and CDR2 are SGHDN and FVKESK. This CDR3 is CASSRPGTMNTEAFF. CDR3 sequence (DNA): TGTGCCAGCAGCAGACCAGGAACCATGAACACTGAAGCTTTCTTT.

The DNA of the CDR3 is TGTGCCAGCACGCGGGACAGGAGGGTTCACGAGCAGTACTTC. It specifies CASTRDRRVHEQYF. The V call is TRBV6-1, the J call TRBJ2-7, with TRBD1 identical over 8 bases. V lost 7 bases and J lost 5; bases outside the gene matches: 10. CDR3 length equals 14 residues. Germline V gene lookup returns CDR1 MNHNS and CDR2 SASEGT.

The chain joins TRBV7-6 to TRBJ2-1, with 9 nucleotides matching TRBD2. The CDR3 is made up of 14 amino acids. Per the germline V gene, CDR1 is SGHVS and CDR2 is FNYEAQ. V gave up 5 bases and J gave up 9 bases; unmatched junction bases: 8. In DNA, the CDR3 is TGTGCCAGCAGCGGAGCGGGGGGAGGAGGTGAGCAGTTCTTC. Residues: CASSGAGGGGEQFF. Based on the CDR3 plus reference TRBV7-6 and TRBJ2-1, the full variable domain is GAGVSQSPRYKVTKRGQDVALRCDPISGHVSLYWYRQALGQGPEFLTYFNYEAQQDKSGLPNDRFSAERPEGSISTLTIQRTEQRDSAMYRCASSGAGGGGEQFFGPGTRLTVL.

The chain carries TRBV2 and TRBJ2-7; 9 nucleotides agree with TRBD1. J was trimmed by 3 bases and V by 6 bases; bases with no gene match: 6. The CDR3 runs to 14 residues. Per the germline V gene, CDR1 is SNHLY and CDR2 is FYNNEI. CDR3 sequence: CASRLDRGVYEQYF. The CDR3 coding sequence is TGTGCCAGCAGGCTTGACAGGGGGGTCTACGAGCAGTACTTC. Supplemented by reference TRBV2 and TRBJ2-7, the full variable domain reads EPEVTQTPSHQVTQMGQEVILRCVPISNHLYFYWYRQILGQKVEFLVSFYNNEISEKSEIFDDQFSVERPDGSNFTLKIRSTKLEDSAMYFCASRLDRGVYEQYFGPGTRLTVT.

The chain has TRBV19 and TRBJ1-2; 9 positions match TRBD1. This CDR3 has 12 amino acids. V lost 6 bases, J lost 7 bases, and 3 bases stayed unmatched. Germline CDR1 and CDR2: LNHDA and SQIVND (reference sequence). This CDR3 reads CASRQGAGGYTF. DNA for the CDR3: TGTGCCAGTAGACAGGGGGCAGGTGGCTACACCTTC. Variable domain in full (rest from reference TRBV19 and TRBJ1-2): DGGITQSPKYLFRKEGQNVTLSCEQNLNHDAMYWYRQDPGQGLRLIYYSQIVNDFQKGDIAEGYSVSREKKESFPLTVTSAQKNPTAFYLCASRQGAGGYTFGSGTRLTVV.

The chain recombines TRBV6-1 with TRBJ1-5; D is possibly TRBD1 (6 bases). V lost 3 bases to trimming and J lost 4 bases, with 13 bases between them. This CDR3 comprises 15 residues. From germline, CDR1 is MNHNS and CDR2 SASEGT. CDR3 coding DNA: TGTGCCAGCAGTGACCCAGCACAGGGTAATCAGCCCCAGCATTTT. Translation: CASSDPAQGNQPQHF.